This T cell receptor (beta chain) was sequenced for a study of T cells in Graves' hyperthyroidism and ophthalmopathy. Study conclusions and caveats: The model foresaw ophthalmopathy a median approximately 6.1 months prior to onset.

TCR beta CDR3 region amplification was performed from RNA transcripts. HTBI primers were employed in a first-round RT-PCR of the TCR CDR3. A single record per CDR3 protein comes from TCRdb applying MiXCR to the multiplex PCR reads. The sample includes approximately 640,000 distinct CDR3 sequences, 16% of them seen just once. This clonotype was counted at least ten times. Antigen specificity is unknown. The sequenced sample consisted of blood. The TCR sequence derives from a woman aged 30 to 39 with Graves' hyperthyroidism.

The CDR3 is CASSLPPEGGTDTQYF. CDR3 nucleotide sequence: TGTGCCAGCAGCCTACCACCCGAAGGGGGGACAGATACGCAGTATTTT. The rearrangement joins TRBV12-3 or TRBV12-4 to TRBJ2-3; tentatively, D is TRBD1 or TRBD2 (6 bases each). This CDR3 is 16 amino acids long. Trimming took off 6 bases at V and 3 bases at J, with 19 bases between the two ends.